The 32 T cell receptor beta chains below were found in one sample sequenced in a study of T cell responses to AZD1222 COVID-19 vaccine. Generated by immunoSEQ multiplex PCR, the TCRdb table keeps only in-frame clones and is missing some. Here the sample spans about 140,000 clones, roughly 92% being singletons. The source material was peripheral blood, sampled on day 0 of AZD1222 vaccination. The receptors shown here come from an adult in good health.

The rearrangement uses TRBV7-9 and TRBJ2-7; no clear D. CDR1 is SEHNR, CDR2 FQNEAQ, per germline (reference sequence). CDR3 length equals 14 residues. V was clipped by 3 bases and J by 4 bases, with 13 bases between them. The CDR3 region has the DNA TGTGCCAGCAGCTTCCCCCCTCCCCGTTACGAGCAGTACTTC. It specifies CASSFPPPRYEQYF.

This chain connects TRBV6-6 to TRBJ1-2; D may be TRBD1 (6 bases). CDR3 length: 14 amino acids. Germline-derived CDR1 and CDR2 are MNHNY and SVGAGI (reference sequence). V dropped 7 bases and J dropped 7 bases, with 19 bases sitting between them. This CDR3 reads CASMPGGQLSGYTF. In nucleotides, the CDR3 is TGTGCCAGCATGCCGGGAGGACAGCTCAGTGGCTACACCTTC.

This clone was seen a handful of times. The V call is TRBV29-1, the J call TRBJ1-2, with D hard to call. V was pared by 4 bases and J by 2 bases, with 11 bases between. There are 13 residues in the CDR3. CDR1 SQVTM and CDR2 ANQGSEA come from the germline V gene. CDR3: CSVVPGGNYGYTF. CDR3 sequence (DNA): TGCAGCGTTGTCCCAGGCGGCAACTATGGCTACACCTTC. The full variable domain, rest sourced from reference TRBV29-1 and TRBJ1-2, is SAVISQKPSRDICQRGTSLTIQCQVDSQVTMMFWYRQQPGQSLTLIATANQGSEATYESGFVIDKFPISRPNLTFSTLTVSNMSPEDSSIYLCSVVPGGNYGYTFGSGTRLTVV.

V usage is TRBV4-1 and J usage is TRBJ1-2; D is perhaps TRBD1 (5 bases). Trimming shortened V by 0 bases and J by 0 bases, and 17 bases separated the two germline ends. CDR1 and CDR2 from the germline V gene are MGHRA and YSYEKL. CDR3 size: 18 residues. CDR3 coding DNA: TGCGCCAGCAGCCAAGACACCGGGACCACAGAGACTAACTATGGCTACACCTTC. It codes for CASSQDTGTTETNYGYTF.

The chain couples TRBV2 to TRBJ1-4; a weak D match, TRBD1 (5 bases). Deletions cut 7 bases from V and 7 bases from J, with 16 bases between. This CDR3 is 14 amino acids long. Germline CDR1 is SNHLY and CDR2 is FYNNEI. CDR3 amino acids: CASTALSGSEKLFF. In DNA, the CDR3 is TGTGCCAGCACCGCGCTCTCAGGGAGTGAAAAACTGTTTTTT.

J is TRBJ1-4 and V is TRBV5-1; TRBD1 aligns across 7 bases. Trimming cost V 0 bases and J 8 bases; bases outside gene matches: 7. Germline values: CDR1 SGHRS, CDR2 YFSETQ. The CDR3 loop spans 15 amino acids. CDR3 in amino acids: CASSLVTGEGEKLFF. Written as DNA, the CDR3 is TGCGCCAGCAGCTTGGTTACAGGGGAAGGGGAAAAACTGTTTTTT.

The table lists this clone with a count of one. The J gene is TRBJ1-6, the V gene TRBV5-1; perhaps TRBD1 as D (6 bases). The CDR3 has 14 residues. V was shortened by 4 bases and J by 7 bases, with 12 bases between the two germline ends. Germline CDR1 and CDR2: SGHRS and YFSETQ. CDR3: CASSHGQPNSPLHF. CDR3 in DNA: TGCGCCAGCAGCCACGGACAGCCAAATTCACCCCTCCACTTT.

The chain combines TRBV28 with TRBJ1-5; D call uncertain. Trimming shortened V by 3 bases and J by 2 bases, and 8 bases separated the two germline ends. The germline gives CDR1 MDHEN, CDR2 SYDVKM. CDR3 length equals 14 residues. CDR3 sequence: CASSFGRGNQPQHF. CDR3 DNA sequence: TGTGCCAGCAGTTTTGGACGAGGCAATCAGCCCCAGCATTTT.

The chain links TRBV5-1 to TRBJ2-7; no firm D call. V lost 4 bases and J lost 2, with 13 bases in between. The CDR3 consists of 14 residues. Per germline, CDR1 SGHRS and CDR2 YFSETQ. CDR3 nucleotide sequence: TGCGCCAGCAGCGCGGACGGCCTCCCCTACGAGCAGTACTTC. It specifies CASSADGLPYEQYF. The full variable domain, rest sourced from reference TRBV5-1 and TRBJ2-7, is KAGVTQTPRYLIKTRGQQVTLSCSPISGHRSVSWYQQTPGQGLQFLFEYFSETQRNKGNFPGRFSGRQFSNSRSEMNVSTLELGDSALYLCASSADGLPYEQYFGPGTRLTVT.

The sample holds one count of this clone. The rearrangement links TRBV2 to TRBJ1-1; D is uncertain. The germline V gene has CDR1 SNHLY and CDR2 FYNNEI. V dropped 8 bases and J dropped 0 bases, with 7 bases sitting between them. The CDR3 has 12 residues. The CDR3 nucleotides are TGTGCCAGCGGTAAGGTGAACACTGAAGCTTTCTTT. Residues: CASGKVNTEAFF.

V is TRBV7-9 and J is TRBJ2-1; D gene ambiguous. Per germline, CDR1 SEHNR and CDR2 FQNEAQ (reference sequence). The V end was cut by 5 bases, the J end by 7 bases, with 6 bases between. The CDR3 consists of 11 residues. The CDR3 DNA reads TGTGCCAGCAGCCATCCTAATGAGCAGTTCTTC. It encodes CASSHPNEQFF.

The chain links TRBV10-2 to TRBJ2-7; TRBD1 aligns across 7 bases. The CDR3 spans 14 residues. V was clipped by 0 bases and J by 6 bases; unmatched bases: 5. Germline-derived CDR1 and CDR2 are WSHSY and SAAADI. CDR3 region: CASSESTGTLEQYF. The CDR3 DNA is TGCGCCAGCAGTGAGTCGACAGGGACCCTCGAGCAGTACTTC.

This sequence joins TRBV6-1 and TRBJ1-1; D unclear. Germline V gives CDR1 MNHNS, CDR2 SASEGT. This CDR3 has 14 amino acids. V was clipped by 2 bases and J by 0 bases, with 7 bases between them. The CDR3 coding sequence is TGTGCCAGCAGTGAAATTCCTTTGAACACTGAAGCTTTCTTT. It translates to CASSEIPLNTEAFF.

This rearrangement joins TRBV28 to TRBJ2-2, with 9 bases aligning to TRBD1. There are 14 residues in the CDR3. Germline values: CDR1 MDHEN, CDR2 SYDVKM. V lost 7 bases, J lost 6 bases, and 6 bases stayed unmatched. The CDR3 DNA sequence: TGTGCCAGCACCAAGACAGGGGGGCCCGGGGAGCTGTTTTTT. Amino acids: CASTKTGGPGELFF.

The V call is TRBV28, the J call TRBJ1-2; maybe TRBD1 (6 bases). CDR1 MDHEN and CDR2 SYDVKM come from the germline V gene. The CDR3 extends over 14 amino acids. The ends were cut back, 6 bases at V and 5 bases at J, with 16 bases in the middle. The CDR3 spells CASSPKDSVYGYTF. As DNA, the CDR3 is TGTGCCAGCAGCCCAAAGGACAGCGTATATGGCTACACCTTC.

This sequence joins TRBV28 and TRBJ1-1; TRBD1 might be the D (6 bases). Looked up from germline, CDR1 is MDHEN and CDR2 is SYDVKM. The CDR3 has 13 residues. Trimming removed 3 bases from V and 6 bases from J, with 11 bases in between. The CDR3 DNA reads TGTGCCAGCAGTTTTCCGGGGGCCCCTGAAGCTTTCTTT. Its protein is CASSFPGAPEAFF.

The sample holds a few counts of this clone. The rearrangement joins TRBV5-1 to TRBJ2-7; no definite D call. CDR1 and CDR2 from the germline V gene are SGHRS and YFSETQ. V lost 2 bases and J lost 6, with 6 bases in between. The CDR3 sequence is 11 residues long. In DNA form, the CDR3 reads TGCGCCAGCAGCTTCGGGCTCGAGCAGTACTTC. Translated: CASSFGLEQYF.

This clone was recorded once. The chain has TRBV7-2 and TRBJ2-3; 7 positions match TRBD1. The ends lost 0 bases at V and 4 bases at J; junction bases unmatched: 1. The CDR3 is made up of 14 amino acids. From germline, CDR1 is SGHTA and CDR2 FQGNSA. The CDR3 nucleotides read TGTGCCAGCAGCTTAGCGCAGGGGGCAGATACGCAGTATTTT. Translating it yields CASSLAQGADTQYF.

This chain links TRBV28 with TRBJ1-1; D perhaps matches TRBD1 (6 bases). CDR1 MDHEN and CDR2 SYDVKM come from the germline V gene. The CDR3 contains 14 residues. V was cut by 7 bases and J by 5 bases, with 17 bases left in between. CDR3 nucleotides: TGTGCCAGCACCTTACAGGGAAAAGAAACTGAAGCTTTCTTT. Translation: CASTLQGKETEAFF.

DNA of the CDR3: TGTGCCAGCAGCCGTGGTGGGTCAGTGAGCTCCTACAATGAGCAGTTCTTC. Protein sequence: CASSRGGSVSSYNEQFF. The chain links TRBV11-3 to TRBJ2-1; D unclear. Trimming removed 5 bases from V and 0 bases from J, with 17 bases in between. This CDR3 comprises 17 residues. In germline, CDR1 is SGHNT, CDR2 YENEEA. The complete variable domain, with remaining parts taken from reference TRBV11-3 and TRBJ2-1, reads EAGVVQSPRYKIIEKKQPVAFWCNPISGHNTLYWYLQNLGQGPELLIRYENEEAVDDSQLPKDRFSAERLKGVDSTLKIQPAELGDSAVYLCASSRGGSVSSYNEQFFGPGTRLTVL.

The chain combines TRBV27 with TRBJ2-6; TRBD2 might be the D (6 bases). The CDR3 loop spans 16 amino acids. Germline V CDR1 and CDR2: MNHEY, SMNVEV (reference sequence). Trimming pared 7 bases from V and 0 bases from J, leaving 13 bases between. The CDR3 region is CASKEGGGSGANVLTF. The CDR3 DNA is TGTGCCAGCAAGGAGGGTGGGGGCTCTGGGGCCAACGTCCTGACTTTC.

This clone was observed many times. The gene calls are TRBV10-3 and TRBJ2-1; D gene ambiguous. Germline CDR1 reads ENHRY; CDR2 reads SYGVKD. This CDR3 has 15 amino acids. The ends were cut back, 2 bases at V and 5 bases at J, with 13 bases in the middle. CDR3 nucleotides: TGTGCCATCAGTGAGGGCCCTTCGATTCACAATGAGCAGTTCTTC. This translates into CAISEGPSIHNEQFF.

The chain links TRBV5-5 to TRBJ2-2; D possibly corresponds to TRBD2 (6 bases). V was clipped by 4 bases and J by 2 bases, with 9 bases between them. The CDR3 has 14 residues. CDR1 is SGHKS and CDR2 is YYEKEE in the germline V gene (reference sequence). The CDR3 reads CASSTGTNTGELFF. The CDR3 bases are TGTGCCAGCAGCACCGGGACTAACACCGGGGAGCTGTTTTTT.

V is TRBV6-1 and J is TRBJ2-7, with D unclear. In germline, CDR1 is MNHNS, CDR2 SASEGT. This CDR3 spans 15 amino acids. Trimming removed 1 base at V and 5 bases at J, with 15 bases between. This CDR3 is CASSEGSAGLDEQYF. The CDR3 DNA reads as TGTGCCAGCAGTGAAGGGAGTGCTGGGCTCGACGAGCAGTACTTC.

The J gene is TRBJ2-1, the V gene TRBV28, with 10 bases that match TRBD2. The CDR3 totals 15 residues. J gave up 4 bases and V 5 bases, and 5 bases lay outside the gene matches. Per germline, CDR1 MDHEN and CDR2 SYDVKM. CDR3 DNA: TGTGCCAGCAGTCAGATAGCGGGAGGATACAATGAGCAGTTCTTC. Residues: CASSQIAGGYNEQFF.

This clone was recorded once. The chain employs TRBV2 and TRBJ2-5, with 10 nucleotides matching TRBD1. V shed 7 bases, J shed 5 bases, and the junction held 4 bases outside the gene matches. Germline V gives CDR1 SNHLY, CDR2 FYNNEI. The CDR3 loop spans 13 amino acids. In nucleotides, the CDR3 is TGTGCCAGCATGACAGGGGGCCGGGAGACCCAGTACTTC. Its protein is CASMTGGRETQYF.

CDR3 residues: CASSLTGDEQYF. CDR3 nucleotide sequence: TGTGCCAGCAGTCTCACAGGGGACGAGCAGTACTTC. This sequence joins TRBV6-5 and TRBJ2-7; TRBD1 matches at 7 bases. The germline V gene has CDR1 MNHEY and CDR2 SVGAGI. The CDR3 contains 12 residues. V was pared by 5 bases and J by 5 bases, with 3 bases of the junction left unmatched.

The chain is built from TRBV7-9 and TRBJ1-5; D is ambiguous. Germline V gives CDR1 SEHNR, CDR2 FQNEAQ (reference sequence). CDR3 length: 17 amino acids. Between the trimmed V and J ends, which lost 2 bases and 0 bases, there was a span of 14 bases. The CDR3 DNA reads TGTGCCAGCAGCTTATTCCCGGGCGGATATAGCAATCAGCCCCAGCATTTT. Translated: CASSLFPGGYSNQPQHF.

The chain joins TRBV28 to TRBJ1-5, with TRBD1 identical over 7 bases. This CDR3 is 14 amino acids long. The ends lost 6 bases at V and 3 bases at J; junction bases unmatched: 5. Germline lookup yields CDR1 MDHEN and CDR2 SYDVKM. CDR3 amino acids: CASSQQGTNQPQHF. The CDR3 coding sequence is TGTGCCAGCAGCCAACAGGGGACCAATCAGCCCCAGCATTTT.

This chain's CDR3 is CATDNSLREGTDTQYF. The CDR3 DNA reads TGTGCCACCGACAACTCTCTGCGGGAGGGCACAGATACGCAGTATTTT. The rearrangement joins TRBV7-9 to TRBJ2-3; the match to TRBD2 covers 8 bases. CDR1 SEHNR and CDR2 FQNEAQ come from the germline V gene (reference sequence). The CDR3 length is 16 residues. Trimming removed 10 bases from V and 1 base from J; junction bases left unmatched: 13.

This chain links TRBV7-9 with TRBJ2-3; tentatively, D is TRBD1 or TRBD2 (5 bases each). CDR1 is SEHNR, CDR2 FQNEAQ, per germline (reference sequence). This CDR3 is 13 amino acids long. Trimming left V 2 bases short and J 11 bases short, with 14 bases between. The CDR3 bases are TGTGCCAGCAGCTTATCCAGGGACCCCCGGCAGTATTTT. It codes for CASSLSRDPRQYF.

J is TRBJ1-5 and V is TRBV3-1 (or the pseudogene TRBV3-2); D is ambiguous. The germline V gene encodes CDR1 LGHDT and CDR2 YNNKEL (reference sequence). Trimming shortened V by 0 bases and J by 2 bases, and 14 bases separated the two germline ends. CDR3 length: 17 residues. The CDR3 region has the DNA TGTGCCAGCAGCCAAGACCGGGGTGGCAGCCGCAATCAGCCCCAGCATTTT. Translating gives CASSQDRGGSRNQPQHF.